This TCR beta chain emerged from a study of blood T cell repertoires in COVID-19. Study background: PBMCs, B-cell-depleted T cells, or T cells provided the cDNA or gDNA that made up the material.

Measured with immunoSEQ multiplex PCR; TCRdb has only the in-frame clones, and not every one. Among around 120,000 clones listed, about 85% were seen once. This clone has just a few counts. The clonotype comes from a human donor in a cohort sampled during active COVID-19. The sample was peripheral blood.

CDR3 DNA sequence: TGTGCCAGCAAGGGGTCCACGGCTAGCGGGGGGGTATACGAGCAGTACTTC. As protein: CASKGSTASGGVYEQYF. The genes are TRBV7-2 and TRBJ2-7; 12 positions agree with TRBD2. The CDR3 covers 17 residues. V shed 7 bases, J shed 4 bases, and the junction held 14 bases outside the gene matches. Germline loops: CDR1 SGHTA, CDR2 FQGNSA.